This passage covers 23 T cell receptor beta chains from one sample sequenced in a study of blood T cell repertoires in COVID-19. Using immunoSEQ multiplex PCR, the repertoire was profiled, and TCRdb retains in-frame clones only, with some absent. The table records around 270,000 clones, less than 90% of them present only once. Specimen: peripheral blood. These receptors all stem from a woman aged 40 to 50 who had recovered from COVID-19.

The chain couples TRBV28 to TRBJ2-5; no firm D call. Trimming removed 10 bases at V and 0 bases at J, with 9 bases between. This CDR3 has 12 amino acids. From germline, CDR1 is MDHEN and CDR2 SYDVKM. The CDR3 sequence: CATVSNQETQYF. The CDR3 DNA reads as TGTGCCACGGTGTCCAACCAAGAGACCCAGTACTTC.

This clone is a singleton in its sample. The chain links TRBV11-3 to TRBJ2-1; D is possibly TRBD2 (5 bases). Per the germline V gene, CDR1 is SGHNT and CDR2 is YENEEA. The CDR3 extends over 15 amino acids. V gave up 3 bases and J gave up 1 base, with 10 bases separating them. The CDR3 region has the DNA TGTGCCAGCAGCTTGCGGGTCGGGTCCTACAATGAGCAGTTCTTC. Amino acid sequence: CASSLRVGSYNEQFF.

The chain recombines TRBV2 with TRBJ1-4; D ambiguous. The CDR3 totals 14 residues. The germline CDR1 and CDR2 sequences are SNHLY and FYNNEI. Trimming stripped 3 bases from V and 8 bases from J, with 13 bases between. CDR3 coding DNA: TGTGCCAGCAGTGAGGGTCAGGTTGGGGAAAAACTGTTTTTT. Protein product: CASSEGQVGEKLFF. The entire variable domain, with the rest obtained from reference TRBV2 and TRBJ1-4, is as follows: EPEVTQTPSHQVTQMGQEVILRCVPISNHLYFYWYRQILGQKVEFLVSFYNNEISEKSEIFDDQFSVERPDGSNFTLKIRSTKLEDSAMYFCASSEGQVGEKLFFGSGTQLSVL.

The chain combines TRBV10-3 with TRBJ2-5, with D perhaps matching TRBD2 (5 bases). Germline-derived CDR1 and CDR2 are ENHRY and SYGVKD. The CDR3 covers 14 residues. Trimming took 0 bases from V and 7 from J, leaving 12 bases between them. CDR3 sequence: CAISESRAEGTQYF. CDR3 nucleotides: TGTGCCATCAGTGAGTCGAGGGCCGAGGGGACCCAGTACTTC.

J is TRBJ2-1 and V is TRBV7-3; D is possibly TRBD1 (6 bases). From germline, CDR1 is SGHTA and CDR2 FQGTGA. This CDR3 comprises 12 residues. Trimming cost V 5 bases and J 10 bases, with 12 bases left between them. This CDR3 reads CASSQGTNEQFF. Here the CDR3 DNA reads TGTGCCAGCAGCCAAGGGACAAACGAGCAGTTCTTC.

This clone has only one observation. V is TRBV5-1 and J is TRBJ2-7, with D possibly being TRBD2 (5 bases). The CDR3 is made up of 12 amino acids. Germline V CDR1 and CDR2: SGHRS, YFSETQ. Trimming left V 4 bases short and J 5 bases short, with 10 bases between. CDR3 nucleotide sequence: TGCGCCAGCAGCCCGGCGGGTCACGAGCAGTACTTC. As protein: CASSPAGHEQYF.

V and J are TRBV3-1 (or the pseudogene TRBV3-2) and TRBJ2-5; D gene ambiguous. Trimming shortened V by 0 bases and J by 0 bases, and 11 bases separated the two germline ends. CDR1 and CDR2 from the germline V gene are LGHDT and YNNKEL (reference sequence). This CDR3 comprises 16 residues. This CDR3 is CASSQEGRKYQETQYF. CDR3 DNA: TGTGCCAGCAGCCAAGAGGGCAGAAAGTACCAAGAGACCCAGTACTTC.

V is TRBV6-6 and J is TRBJ1-5, with D uncertain. CDR1 is MNHNY, CDR2 SVGAGI, per germline (reference sequence). V gave up 2 bases and J gave up 7 bases, with 9 bases separating them. The CDR3 is 13 amino acids. The CDR3 sequence: CASSYGLNQPQHF. As DNA, the CDR3 is TGTGCCAGCAGTTACGGACTCAACCAGCCCCAGCATTTT.

The chain joins TRBV29-1 to TRBJ1-2, with unresolved D. The V gene's germline CDR1 is SQVTM and CDR2 ANQGSEA. CDR3 size: 12 residues. V gave up 1 base and J gave up 7 bases, with 10 bases separating them. CDR3 nucleotide sequence: TGCAGCGTTGAAGGACCCTCGGGTGGCTACACCTTC. Its translation: CSVEGPSGGYTF.

The rearrangement links TRBV2 to TRBJ1-5, with unresolved D. The CDR3 is 16 amino acids. V was clipped by 6 bases and J by 6 bases, with 21 bases between them. CDR1 and CDR2 (germline): SNHLY, FYNNEI. CDR3 residues: CASSPGGGPMRQPQHF. Here the CDR3 DNA reads TGTGCCAGCAGCCCCGGTGGAGGTCCTATGCGTCAGCCCCAGCATTTT.

The CDR3 spells CASKEIDRGYEKLFF. The CDR3, as DNA: TGTGCCAGCAAGGAAATTGACAGGGGGTACGAAAAACTGTTTTTT. The chain carries TRBV19 and TRBJ1-4; 9 bases align to TRBD1. Germline loops: CDR1 LNHDA, CDR2 SQIVND (reference sequence). The V and J ends lost 9 bases and 8 bases, in that order; junction bases with no gene match: 13. The CDR3 consists of 15 residues.

The chain is built from TRBV28 and TRBJ1-1; unclear D gene. The germline gives CDR1 MDHEN, CDR2 SYDVKM. The CDR3 extends over 14 amino acids. Trimming took 6 bases from V and 2 from J, leaving 13 bases between them. Written as DNA, the CDR3 is TGTGCCAGCAGCCGACTCCGCAGAAACACTGAAGCTTTCTTT. Translating it yields CASSRLRRNTEAFF. The full variable domain, with the rest looked up from reference TRBV28 and TRBJ1-1, is DVKVTQSSRYLVKRTGEKVFLECVQDMDHENMFWYRQDPGLGLRLIYFSYDVKMKEKGDIPEGYSVSREKKERFSLILESASTNQTSMYLCASSRLRRNTEAFFGQGTRLTVV.

V gene TRBV9 combines with J gene TRBJ2-1; the match to TRBD2 covers 16 bases. CDR3 length equals 18 residues. Trimming removed 4 bases from V and 6 bases from J; junction bases left unmatched: 10. Germline lookup yields CDR1 SGDLS and CDR2 YYNGEE. CDR3 in amino acids: CASSPQRGLAGGGNEQFF. CDR3 in DNA: TGTGCCAGCAGCCCCCAGAGGGGACTAGCGGGGGGGGGCAATGAGCAGTTCTTC.

The chain is built from TRBV6-5 and TRBJ1-3; tentative D call: TRBD1 (5 bases). Trimming left V 8 bases short and J 2 bases short, with 13 bases between. This CDR3 has 14 amino acids. Germline V gene lookup returns CDR1 MNHEY and CDR2 SVGAGI. CDR3 loop: CASGQGIAGNTIYF. The CDR3 region has the DNA TGTGCCAGCGGTCAGGGAATCGCTGGAAACACCATATATTTT.

This clone was counted a single time. The genes are TRBV30 and TRBJ2-7; maybe TRBD2 (6 bases). The CDR3 sequence is 14 residues long. Germline V lookup: CDR1 GTSNPN, CDR2 SVGIG (reference sequence). Trimming removed 4 bases at V and 9 bases at J, with 22 bases between. The CDR3 loop reads CAWTRSGLDLGQYF. The CDR3, as DNA: TGTGCCTGGACCCGCAGCGGGCTCGATCTCGGGCAGTACTTC.

V and J are TRBV27 and TRBJ1-2; 11 bases are a match to TRBD1. V was clipped by 1 base and J by 3 bases; unmatched bases: 7. Germline CDR1 is MNHEY and CDR2 is SMNVEV (reference sequence). The CDR3 totals 17 residues. CDR3 region: CASSLYGQGAPHYGYTF. The DNA of the CDR3 is TGTGCCAGCAGTTTATACGGACAGGGGGCACCTCACTATGGCTACACCTTC.

The chain uses TRBV6-5 and TRBJ1-3; D unresolved. Germline V gene sequence: CDR1 MNHEY, CDR2 SVGAGI. V was clipped by 5 bases and J by 1 base, with 3 bases between them. The CDR3 length is 12 residues. The CDR3, as DNA: TGTGCCAGCAGTCCGTCTGGAAACACCATATATTTT. Amino acids: CASSPSGNTIYF.

This chain joins TRBV5-1 and TRBJ1-1; D is ambiguous. This CDR3 has 14 amino acids. Germline CDR1 SGHRS, CDR2 YFSETQ. V was shortened by 0 bases and J by 5 bases, with 11 bases between the two germline ends. CDR3 sequence reads: CASSLDNPGTEAFF. The CDR3 DNA sequence: TGCGCCAGCAGCTTGGACAATCCGGGGACTGAAGCTTTCTTT.

This clone was observed a few times. The rearrangement uses TRBV11-2 and TRBJ1-2, with 10 bases matching TRBD1. Germline loops: CDR1 SGHAT, CDR2 FQNNGV. V gave up 0 bases and J gave up 4 bases; unmatched junction bases: 8. The CDR3 loop spans 17 amino acids. In nucleotides, the CDR3 is TGTGCCAGCAGCTTAGATCCGGAAGGGACAGGGGTCTATGGCTACACCTTC. Its protein is CASSLDPEGTGVYGYTF.

This chain connects TRBV29-1 to TRBJ2-7; 9 nucleotides match TRBD2. The CDR3 contains 15 residues. The trim removed 7 bases at V and 5 bases at J, leaving 15 bases unmatched. CDR1 is SQVTM, CDR2 ANQGSEA, per germline. The CDR3 coding sequence is TGCAGCGCTACCGTCCGAGGCGGGGGGGCTAACGAGCAGTACTTC. Translation: CSATVRGGGANEQYF.

This clone was seen more than once but under ten times. The chain couples TRBV10-2 to TRBJ1-3, with a weak D call TRBD1 (5 bases). This CDR3 is 15 amino acids long. Trimming took off 5 bases at V and 0 bases at J, with 11 bases between the two ends. Germline-derived CDR1 and CDR2 are WSHSY and SAAADI. The CDR3 sequence is CASSPSTVSGNTIYF. In DNA, the CDR3 is TGCGCCAGCAGTCCTTCGACAGTCTCTGGAAACACCATATATTTT.

In its sample, this clone was seen a few times. This chain connects TRBV6-1 to TRBJ1-5, with D hard to call. The V gene lost 9 bases and the J gene lost 3 bases, with 3 bases spanning the gap. The CDR3 covers 10 residues. Germline-derived CDR1 and CDR2 are MNHNS and SASEGT. The CDR3 DNA is TGTGCCAGTAACAATCAGCCCCAGCATTTT. Translated: CASNNQPQHF.

This chain uses TRBV19 with TRBJ1-4; no firm D call. The germline CDR1 and CDR2 sequences are LNHDA and SQIVND (reference sequence). The CDR3 extends over 15 amino acids. V lost 2 bases and J lost 7, with 14 bases in between. For the CDR3, the DNA is TGTGCCAGTAGTATAAACGGGCGGGTATCTGAAAAACTGTTTTTT. Its translation is CASSINGRVSEKLFF.